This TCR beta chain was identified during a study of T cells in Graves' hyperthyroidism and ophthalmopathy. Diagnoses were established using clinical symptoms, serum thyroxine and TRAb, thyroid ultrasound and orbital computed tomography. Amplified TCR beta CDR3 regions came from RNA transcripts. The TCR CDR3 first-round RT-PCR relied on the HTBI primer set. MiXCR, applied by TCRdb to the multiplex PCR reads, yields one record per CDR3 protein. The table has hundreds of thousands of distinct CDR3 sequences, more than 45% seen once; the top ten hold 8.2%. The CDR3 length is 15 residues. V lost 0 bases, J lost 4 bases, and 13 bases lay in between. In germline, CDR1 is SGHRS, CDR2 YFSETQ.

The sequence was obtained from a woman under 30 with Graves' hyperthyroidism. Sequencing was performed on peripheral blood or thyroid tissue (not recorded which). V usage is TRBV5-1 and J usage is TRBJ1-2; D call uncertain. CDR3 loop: CASSLAPGAGYGYTF. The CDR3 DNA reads TGCGCCAGCAGCTTGGCCCCAGGAGCTGGCTATGGCTACACCTTC.